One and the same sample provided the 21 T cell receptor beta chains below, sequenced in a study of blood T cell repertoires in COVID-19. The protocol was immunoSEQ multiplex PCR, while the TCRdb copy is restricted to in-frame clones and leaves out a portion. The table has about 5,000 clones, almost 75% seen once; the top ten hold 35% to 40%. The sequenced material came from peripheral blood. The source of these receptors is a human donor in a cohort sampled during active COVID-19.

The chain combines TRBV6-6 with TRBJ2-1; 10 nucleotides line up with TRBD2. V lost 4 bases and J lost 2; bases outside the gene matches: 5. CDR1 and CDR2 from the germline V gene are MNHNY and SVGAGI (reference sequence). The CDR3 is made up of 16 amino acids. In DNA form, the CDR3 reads TGTGCCAGCAGTTGGTCTAGCGGGGGACCCTACAATGAGCAGTTCTTC. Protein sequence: CASSWSSGGPYNEQFF.

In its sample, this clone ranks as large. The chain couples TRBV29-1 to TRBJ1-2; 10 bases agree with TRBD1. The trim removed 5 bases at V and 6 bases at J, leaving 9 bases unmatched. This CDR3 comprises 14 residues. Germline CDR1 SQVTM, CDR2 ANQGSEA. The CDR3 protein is CSVHSFGTGDGYTF. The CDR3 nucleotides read TGCAGCGTTCACTCTTTCGGGACAGGGGATGGCTACACCTTC.

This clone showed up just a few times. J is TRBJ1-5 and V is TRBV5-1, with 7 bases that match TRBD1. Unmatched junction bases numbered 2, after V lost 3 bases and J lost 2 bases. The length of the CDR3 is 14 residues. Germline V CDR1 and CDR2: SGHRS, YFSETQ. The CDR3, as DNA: TGCGCCAGCAGCTGGGGGACAGGCAATCAGCCCCAGCATTTT. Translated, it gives CASSWGTGNQPQHF.

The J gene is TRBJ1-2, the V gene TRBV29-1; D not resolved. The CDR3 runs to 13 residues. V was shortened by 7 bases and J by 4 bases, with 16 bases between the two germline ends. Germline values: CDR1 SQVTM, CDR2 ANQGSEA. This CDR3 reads CSADPPRSYGYTF. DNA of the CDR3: TGCAGCGCCGATCCCCCCAGGTCCTATGGCTACACCTTC. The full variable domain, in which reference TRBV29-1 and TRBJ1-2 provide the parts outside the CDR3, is SAVISQKPSRDICQRGTSLTIQCQVDSQVTMMFWYRQQPGQSLTLIATANQGSEATYESGFVIDKFPISRPNLTFSTLTVSNMSPEDSSIYLCSADPPRSYGYTFGSGTRLTVV.

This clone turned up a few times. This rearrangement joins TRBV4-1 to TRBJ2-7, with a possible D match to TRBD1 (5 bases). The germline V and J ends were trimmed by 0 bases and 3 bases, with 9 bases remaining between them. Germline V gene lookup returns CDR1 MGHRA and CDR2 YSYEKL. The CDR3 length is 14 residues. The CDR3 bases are TGCGCCAGCAGCCAAGATGCAAGGGGCTACGAGCAGTACTTC. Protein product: CASSQDARGYEQYF.

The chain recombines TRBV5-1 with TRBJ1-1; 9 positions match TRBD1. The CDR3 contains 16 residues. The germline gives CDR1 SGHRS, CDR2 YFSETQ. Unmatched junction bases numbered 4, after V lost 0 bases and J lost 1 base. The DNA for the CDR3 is TGCGCCAGCAGCTTGGGGGACAGGGTGACGAACACTGAAGCTTTCTTT. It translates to CASSLGDRVTNTEAFF.

The DNA of the CDR3 is TGTGCCAGCACTAGCGGGGCGAGGGAGACCCAGTACTTC. Encoded protein: CASTSGARETQYF. The chain combines TRBV2 with TRBJ2-5, with 9 bases matching TRBD2. Germline V gene data show CDR1 as SNHLY and CDR2 as FYNNEI. The CDR3 has 13 residues. The ends lost 7 bases at V and 5 bases at J; junction bases unmatched: 5. The full variable domain, its missing parts supplied by reference TRBV2 and TRBJ2-5, is EPEVTQTPSHQVTQMGQEVILRCVPISNHLYFYWYRQILGQKVEFLVSFYNNEISEKSEIFDDQFSVERPDGSNFTLKIRSTKLEDSAMYFCASTSGARETQYFGPGTRLLVL.

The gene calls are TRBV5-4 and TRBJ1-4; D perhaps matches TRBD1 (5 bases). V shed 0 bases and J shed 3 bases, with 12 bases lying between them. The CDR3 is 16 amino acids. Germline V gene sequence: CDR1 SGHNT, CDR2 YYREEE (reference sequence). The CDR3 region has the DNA TGTGCCAGCAGCTTGGGCGGGAAAGGGGCTAATGAAAAACTGTTTTTT. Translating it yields CASSLGGKGANEKLFF.

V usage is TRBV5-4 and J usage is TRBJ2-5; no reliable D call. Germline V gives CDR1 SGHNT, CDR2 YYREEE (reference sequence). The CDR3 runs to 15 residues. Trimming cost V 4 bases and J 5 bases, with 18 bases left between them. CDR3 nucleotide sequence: TGTGCCAGCAGCCCCCCCTCGCGCGGTGCGGAGACCCAGTACTTC. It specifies CASSPPSRGAETQYF.

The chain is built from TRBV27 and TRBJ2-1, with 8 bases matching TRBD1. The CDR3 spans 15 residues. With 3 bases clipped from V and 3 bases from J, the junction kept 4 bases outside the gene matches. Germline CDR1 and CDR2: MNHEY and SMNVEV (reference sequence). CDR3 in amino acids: CASSFQGANYNEQFF. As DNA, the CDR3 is TGTGCCAGCAGTTTCCAGGGGGCTAACTACAATGAGCAGTTCTTC.

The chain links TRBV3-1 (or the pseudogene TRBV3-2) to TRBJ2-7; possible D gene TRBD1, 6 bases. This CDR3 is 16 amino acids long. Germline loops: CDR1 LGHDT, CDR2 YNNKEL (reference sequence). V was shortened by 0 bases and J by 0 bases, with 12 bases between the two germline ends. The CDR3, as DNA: TGTGCCAGCAGCCAAGACTGGGGGACAAGCTCCTACGAGCAGTACTTC. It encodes CASSQDWGTSSYEQYF.

CDR3 nucleotide sequence: TGTGCCAGCAGCCAAGATTTTGCTAGCGGGGGGCACCAAGAGACCCAGTACTTC. Translation gives CASSQDFASGGHQETQYF. V is TRBV3-1 (or the pseudogene TRBV3-2) and J is TRBJ2-5; TRBD2 aligns across 11 bases. The CDR3 covers 18 residues. Trimming at V came to 0 bases and at J to 0 bases, leaving 6 bases not matched to a gene. Germline-derived CDR1 and CDR2 are LGHDT and YNNKEL (reference sequence).

The CDR3 loop is CASSWDRQRNSNQPQHF. In DNA, the CDR3 is TGTGCCAGTAGTTGGGACAGGCAACGAAATAGCAATCAGCCCCAGCATTTT. The chain employs TRBV19 and TRBJ1-5, with 8 bases matching TRBD1. The CDR3 length is 17 residues. V shed 5 bases, J shed 0 bases, and the junction held 9 bases outside the gene matches. Looked up from germline, CDR1 is LNHDA and CDR2 is SQIVND (reference sequence).

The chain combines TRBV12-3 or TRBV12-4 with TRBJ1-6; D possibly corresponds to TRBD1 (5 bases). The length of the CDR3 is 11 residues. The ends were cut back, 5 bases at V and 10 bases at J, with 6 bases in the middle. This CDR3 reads CASSPGSPLHF. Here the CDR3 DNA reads TGTGCCAGCAGTCCAGGGTCACCCCTCCACTTT.

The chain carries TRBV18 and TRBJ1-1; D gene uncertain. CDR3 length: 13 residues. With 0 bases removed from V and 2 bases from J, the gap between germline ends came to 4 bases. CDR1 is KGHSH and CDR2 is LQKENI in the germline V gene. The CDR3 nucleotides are TGTGCCAGCTCACCACCGACAAACACTGAAGCTTTCTTT. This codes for CASSPPTNTEAFF. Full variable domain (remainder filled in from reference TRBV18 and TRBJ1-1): NAGVMQNPRHLVRRRGQEARLRCSPMKGHSHVYWYRQLPEEGLKFMVYLQKENIIDESGMPKERFSAEFPKEGPSILRIQQVVRGDSAAYFCASSPPTNTEAFFGQGTRLTVV.

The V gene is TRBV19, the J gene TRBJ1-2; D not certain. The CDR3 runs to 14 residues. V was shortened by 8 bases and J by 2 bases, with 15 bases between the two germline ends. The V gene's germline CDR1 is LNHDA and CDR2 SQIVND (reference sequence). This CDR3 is CASRWPGGNYGYTF. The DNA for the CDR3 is TGTGCCAGTCGTTGGCCGGGAGGGAACTATGGCTACACCTTC. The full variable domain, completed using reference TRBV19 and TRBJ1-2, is DGGITQSPKYLFRKEGQNVTLSCEQNLNHDAMYWYRQDPGQGLRLIYYSQIVNDFQKGDIAEGYSVSREKKESFPLTVTSAQKNPTAFYLCASRWPGGNYGYTFGSGTRLTVV.

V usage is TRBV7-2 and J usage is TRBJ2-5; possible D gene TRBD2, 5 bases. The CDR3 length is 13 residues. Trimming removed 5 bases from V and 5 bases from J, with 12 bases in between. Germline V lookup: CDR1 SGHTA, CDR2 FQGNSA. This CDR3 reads CASSPGVLETQYF. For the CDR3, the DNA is TGTGCCAGCAGCCCCGGGGTCTTGGAGACCCAGTACTTC.

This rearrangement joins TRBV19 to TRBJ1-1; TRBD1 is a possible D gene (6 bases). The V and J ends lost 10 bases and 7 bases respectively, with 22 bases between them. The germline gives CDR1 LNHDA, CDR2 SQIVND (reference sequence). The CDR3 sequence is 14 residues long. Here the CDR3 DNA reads TGTGCCACCACCTCCCCGGGGGGGCGTAATGAAGCTTTCTTT. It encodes CATTSPGGRNEAFF.

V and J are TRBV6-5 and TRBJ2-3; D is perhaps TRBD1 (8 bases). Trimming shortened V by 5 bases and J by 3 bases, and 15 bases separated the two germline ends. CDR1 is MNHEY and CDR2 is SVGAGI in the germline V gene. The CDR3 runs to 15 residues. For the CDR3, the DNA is TGTGCCAGCAGTAGATACAGGGGGGGAACAGATACGCAGTATTTT. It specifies CASSRYRGGTDTQYF.

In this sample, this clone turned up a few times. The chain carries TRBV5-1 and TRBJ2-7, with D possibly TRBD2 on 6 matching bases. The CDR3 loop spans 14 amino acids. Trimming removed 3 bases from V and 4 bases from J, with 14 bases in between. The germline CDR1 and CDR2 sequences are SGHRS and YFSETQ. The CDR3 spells CASSSGGGSYEQYF. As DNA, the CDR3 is TGCGCCAGCAGCTCCGGAGGAGGGAGTTACGAGCAGTACTTC.

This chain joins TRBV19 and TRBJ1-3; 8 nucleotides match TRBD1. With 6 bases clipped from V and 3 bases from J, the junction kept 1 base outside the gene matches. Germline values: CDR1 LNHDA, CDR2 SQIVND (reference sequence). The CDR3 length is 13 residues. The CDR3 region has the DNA TGTGCCAGTAGCGGACAGGGTGGAAACACCATATATTTT. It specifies CASSGQGGNTIYF. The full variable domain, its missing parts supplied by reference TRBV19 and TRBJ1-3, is DGGITQSPKYLFRKEGQNVTLSCEQNLNHDAMYWYRQDPGQGLRLIYYSQIVNDFQKGDIAEGYSVSREKKESFPLTVTSAQKNPTAFYLCASSGQGGNTIYFGEGSWLTVV.